The clone carrying this T cell receptor (beta chain) has a single count. The data stem from a study of control samples from healthy donors and cancer patients. This table comes from immunoSEQ multiplex PCR, and its TCRdb copy is limited to in-frame clones, with some not included. Among 46,000 or so clones, over 90% were seen once, and the ten largest hold around a quarter. Germline lookup yields CDR1 MGHRA and CDR2 YSYEKL. Between the trimmed V and J ends, which lost 1 base and 1 base, there was a span of 7 bases. This CDR3 region has 14 residues. The receptor was isolated from a woman aged 45-65 years with head and neck cancer. Sequencing was done on a sample of PBMCs. The chain recombines TRBV4-1 with TRBJ1-2; no firm D call. CDR3 loop: CASSQGGFNYGYTF. CDR3 in DNA: TGCGCCAGCAGCCAAGGCGGATTTAACTATGGCTACACCTTC.